The present T cell receptor (beta chain) was sequenced within a study of shared clonotypes between healthy human individuals (dated by TCRdb to the early 2020s). About the study as a whole: The cohort comprised two women and a few men aged 18 to 49 years. For each donor, CD4 naive and CD4 memory were each run on three plates, CD8 naive on two plates, and CD8 memory on one plate. To increase sequencing depth and limit assay-specific biases, different laboratories used diverse techniques to prepare libraries and sequence TCR repertoires. To estimate repertoire size and how much clonotype sharing occurs between individuals, the study deeply sequenced the blood TCR repertoires of about five healthy adults. Each donor's leukapheresis produced roughly between roughly 0.85 and 10 billion PBMCs.

CDR1 and CDR2 are read off the germline V gene (reference sequence) as MNHNY and SVGAGI. V gives up 6 bases and J gives up 4 bases, and the segment between their germline ends measures 9 bases. From the cysteine through the phenylalanine, the CDR3 covers 13 amino acids. Left in the record is the CDR3 DNA by itself, 39 bases read in frame from the first base. The research as a whole found: Compared with non-shared clonotypes, the clonotypes found in all four sorted-subset donors had higher generation probabilities. About 4.5% of naive CD4, 3.5% of naive CD8, around 2.3% of memory CD4, and about 0.4% of memory CD8 clonotypes were shared across several donors. Incomplete sequencing was indicated by rarefaction of sorted-subset datasets, despite the large sequencing depth. Pairwise subsampling led to the expectation that sequencing depth would affect the degree of clonotype sharing among donors. Because the study included only a small number of donors, the genetic and exposure-history diversity represented was limited. Naive subsets generally had larger estimated clonotype richness than memory subsets. Sampling was restricted to blood, and TCR repertoires in tissue are likely to differ from TCR repertoires in blood.

The table lists this clone with a few counts. This receptor's antigen is unknown. Base qualities were left out, and no much larger clone turns up one base away. Using the deep immunoSEQ assay, TCR CDR3 regions were amplified from genomic DNA by multiplex PCR. Extracted genomic DNA from each cell subset was spread evenly across all wells of several immunoSEQ 96-well plates, with each plate serving as a replicate. Each replicate PCR for sorted subsets received roughly 0.2 ug genomic DNA, equal to 28,000 or so T cell genomes. Purified libraries were measured with a Qubit 3.0 fluorometer, size-checked on a Bioanalyzer 2100, and measured again with the KAPA Library Quantification kit. Every immunoSEQ 96-well plate was sequenced on a dedicated single-read 150-cycle Illumina NextSeq 550 flow cell. As for how the authors treated the data: The immunoSEQ output contained only junctional sequences without quality scores, so filtering could not match that applied to full-length reads. To assign V/J genes and CDR3, sequences were annotated using PyIR, a Python wrapper for IgBLAST v1.9, with IMGT germline references. Reads with weak V/J assignments (E-value above 1e-6), missing CDR3, stop codons, out-of-frame junctions, or ambiguous translated residues were removed. V3J clonotypes were defined by identical inferred V gene, J gene, and CDR3 amino acid sequence. To compute the percentage overlap between repertoires, the number of shared unique clonotypes was divided by the size of the smaller repertoire. Repertoire richness was assessed with RTK rarefaction, the Chao1 estimator, and Recon v2.1 estimates of unobserved clonotypes. Generation probabilities for all TCRbeta clonotypes obtained by the gDNA method from several donors were computed using OLGA. TCRdb's version of the immuneACCESS table is confined to in-frame rearrangements and falls short of the full clone set. An unresolved V gene accounts for under half of the shortfall where checked; the remainder is of unknown origin. V, J and clone size were drawn from that table, and D and trimming were deduced from the DNA. Here the sample has 740,000 or so clones; around four fifths occur a single time. Jointly, the top ten make up around 1.8% of the sample.

Healthy HIV-negative adults with no recently reported acute infections or vaccinations were included as donors. Every donor was a Caucasian adult residing in Nashville, Tennessee, USA. Magnetic negative selection was used to enrich CD4+ T cells, after which naive cells were positively selected on CD45RA and the negative fraction became the memory subset. After blood collection by leukapheresis, PBMCs were isolated using Ficoll-Histopaque density gradient centrifugation and then cryopreserved in the vapor phase of liquid nitrogen. Purity and quantity of every magnetically sorted T cell population were checked by analytical flow cytometry. Genomic DNA was isolated from every sorted fraction and measured by UV absorbance on a Nanodrop 2000c.

Sequences were obtained from memory CD4+ T cells sorted from blood. The cell subset or site label corresponds to: CD45RA-negative fraction. The V gene is TRBV6-6 and the J gene is TRBJ1-4, with no D gene named confidently. This TCR came from a young woman in good health. The CDR3 region has the sequence CASSAAYNEKLFF. The bases read TGTGCCAGCAGCGCGGCCTATAATGAAAAACTGTTTTTT.